This TCR beta chain came from a study of blood T cell repertoires in COVID-19. Repertoires were generated with immunoSEQ multiplex PCR, while TCRdb's copy carries only in-frame clones and drops some. Of about 58,000 clones listed, 80% to 90% are singletons. CDR1 and CDR2 (germline): LGHDT, YNNKEL (reference sequence). The CDR3 sequence is 15 residues long. Deletions cut 2 bases from V and 2 bases from J, with 9 bases between. V gene TRBV3-1 (or the pseudogene TRBV3-2) combines with J gene TRBJ1-4; D not resolved. The sample taken for sequencing was peripheral blood. The sequence was collected from a woman aged 70-85 years with active COVID-19. The DNA of the CDR3 is TGTGCCAGCAGCCAACCCGGAGGGACTAATGAAAAACTGTTTTTT. Its protein product is CASSQPGGTNEKLFF.